This T cell receptor (beta chain) was recovered during a study of T cells of healthy individuals. V lost 9 bases and J 2 bases, leaving 15 bases between the germline ends. Per germline, CDR1 MDHEN and CDR2 SYDVKM. The CDR3 has 14 residues. TCRdb reprocessed the 5' RACE reads with MiXCR, giving one entry per CDR3 protein. The sample includes about 96,000 distinct CDR3 sequences, approximately 15% of them seen just once. Ten or more counts support this clonotype. The sequence was collected from a human donor in good health. The chain combines TRBV28 with TRBJ2-3; D is unresolved. The CDR3 region is CASTPSDTTDTQYF. Written as DNA, the CDR3 is TGTGCCAGTACCCCCTCCGACACCACAGATACGCAGTATTTT.